These 30 T cell receptor beta chains originate from one sample sequenced in a study of shared clonotypes between healthy human individuals. Terminally differentiated effector memory CD45RA+ cells were excluded by CCR7 positive selection of CD45RO-negative cells. Assay used: immunoSEQ multiplex PCR; TCRdb lists only in-frame clones, some missing. The data show around 600,000 clones, roughly 98% seen once. The sample comprised naive CD8+ T cells sorted from blood. These receptors were obtained from a man aged 25-40 years in good health.

The V gene is TRBV11-2, the J gene TRBJ2-7; TRBD1 agrees at 7 bases. J gave up 6 bases and V 2 bases, and 4 bases lay outside the gene matches. The CDR3 loop spans 13 amino acids. Germline values: CDR1 SGHAT, CDR2 FQNNGV. The CDR3, as DNA: TGTGCCAGCAGCTTACCGGGGACAGCCGAGCAGTACTTC. This translates into CASSLPGTAEQYF. Supplemented by reference TRBV11-2 and TRBJ2-7, the full variable domain reads EAGVAQSPRYKIIEKRQSVAFWCNPISGHATLYWYQQILGQGPKLLIQFQNNGVVDDSQLPKDRFSAERLKGVDSTLKIQPAKLEDSAVYLCASSLPGTAEQYFGPGTRLTVT.

The rearrangement links TRBV18 to TRBJ2-1; D gene uncertain. Germline V gives CDR1 KGHSH, CDR2 LQKENI. The CDR3 spans 15 residues. With 3 bases removed from V and 2 bases from J, the gap between germline ends came to 11 bases. CDR3 region: CASSPPAETYNEQFF. CDR3 nucleotides: TGTGCCAGCTCACCCCCCGCAGAGACCTACAATGAGCAGTTCTTC.

The genes are TRBV10-2 and TRBJ2-7, with 7 bases that match TRBD2. The V gene end was trimmed by 11 bases and the J gene end by 5 bases; junction bases not matched to a gene: 6. The CDR3 runs 11 residues. The V gene's germline CDR1 is WSHSY and CDR2 SAAADI. In DNA form, the CDR3 reads TGCGCCGCGGAAAGCGGGAACGAGCAGTACTTC. As protein: CAAESGNEQYF.

This clone occurred a few times. The CDR3 spells CATSDPAKDEQFF. The CDR3 region has the DNA TGTGCCACCAGTGATCCAGCTAAGGATGAGCAGTTCTTC. J is TRBJ2-1 and V is TRBV11-2, with D uncertain. This CDR3 region has 13 residues. V was trimmed by 10 bases and J by 8 bases, leaving 18 bases between them. The germline gives CDR1 SGHAT, CDR2 FQNNGV.

In the case of this clone: Different DNA sequences within this sample yield the same CDR3. The chain uses TRBV7-9 and TRBJ2-5; 7 nucleotides match TRBD1. The J segment lost 5 bases and the V segment lost 5 bases, leaving 5 bases of the junction unmatched. Germline V gene data show CDR1 as SEHNR and CDR2 as FQNEAQ (reference sequence). The CDR3 consists of 13 residues. For the CDR3, the DNA is TGTGCCAGCAGCAGAGACAGGGAGGAGACCCAGTACTTC. Protein product: CASSRDREETQYF. The variable domain in full, with the rest retrieved from reference TRBV7-9 and TRBJ2-5, is DTGVSQNPRHKITKRGQNVTFRCDPISEHNRLYWYRQTLGQGPEFLTYFQNEAQLEKSRLLSDRFSAERPKGSFSTLEIQRTEQGDSAMYLCASSRDREETQYFGPGTRLLVL.

This clone was counted a single time. The chain carries TRBV11-2 and TRBJ2-3, with 9 bases aligning to TRBD1. CDR1 is SGHAT and CDR2 is FQNNGV in the germline V gene. This CDR3 comprises 16 residues. V lost 2 bases, J lost 4 bases, and 7 bases stayed unmatched. The CDR3 spells CASSLPGTGSSDTQYF. DNA of the CDR3: TGTGCCAGCAGCTTACCCGGGACAGGGAGTTCAGATACGCAGTATTTT.

The J gene is TRBJ2-7, the V gene TRBV13; no reliable D call. V was trimmed by 5 bases and J by 0 bases, leaving 8 bases between them. CDR1 is PRHDT and CDR2 is FYEKMQ in the germline V gene (reference sequence). The CDR3 consists of 13 residues. CDR3 coding DNA: TGTGCCAGCAGCAAGAGTAACTCCTACGAGCAGTACTTC. Its translation is CASSKSNSYEQYF.

The chain uses TRBV14 and TRBJ1-1, with a possible D match to TRBD1 (5 bases). This CDR3 contains 16 residues. Between the trimmed V and J ends, which lost 2 bases and 2 bases, there was a span of 15 bases. The V gene's germline CDR1 is SGHDN and CDR2 FVKESK. In DNA, the CDR3 is TGTGCCAGCAGCCAAAGATGGGGGACTCTTAACACTGAAGCTTTCTTT. It translates to CASSQRWGTLNTEAFF.

This chain joins TRBV10-3 and TRBJ2-3; 12 nucleotides line up with TRBD2. The CDR3 sequence is 17 residues long. J lost 5 bases, V lost 2 bases, and 8 bases had no gene match. Germline V lookup: CDR1 ENHRY, CDR2 SYGVKD. This CDR3 is CAISETSSGRAKDTQYF. Here the CDR3 DNA reads TGTGCCATCAGTGAGACTTCTAGCGGGAGGGCGAAAGATACGCAGTATTTT.

This clone was detected a few times. This sequence joins TRBV7-9 and TRBJ2-5; D perhaps matches TRBD1 (6 bases). Between the trimmed V and J ends, which lost 6 bases and 3 bases, there was a span of 17 bases. This CDR3 spans 15 amino acids. Germline lookup yields CDR1 SEHNR and CDR2 FQNEAQ (reference sequence). The CDR3 coding sequence is TGTGCCAGCAGGGAGCAGGGGCGACGGGAAGAGACCCAGTACTTC. It translates to CASREQGRREETQYF.

The chain is built from TRBV27 and TRBJ2-1; D is undetermined. The CDR3 totals 17 residues. The germline V gene encodes CDR1 MNHEY and CDR2 SMNVEV (reference sequence). Between the trimmed V and J ends, which lost 6 bases and 3 bases, there was a span of 21 bases. The CDR3 spells CASSLMGPVLGYNEQFF. As DNA, the CDR3 is TGTGCCAGCAGCTTAATGGGCCCCGTCCTCGGCTACAATGAGCAGTTCTTC.

The J gene is TRBJ2-3, the V gene TRBV6-5, with unresolved D. Germline V gene data show CDR1 as MNHEY and CDR2 as SVGAGI. This CDR3 has 13 residues. Trimming removed 3 bases from V and 5 bases from J, with 9 bases in between. CDR3 protein: CASSYSVGDTQYF. CDR3 bases: TGTGCCAGCAGTTATTCGGTCGGAGATACGCAGTATTTT.

The chain is built from TRBV5-6 and TRBJ1-2; 10 bases are shared with TRBD1. Germline assignment: CDR1 SGHDT and CDR2 YYEEEE. The CDR3 sequence is 16 residues long. With V trimmed by 0 bases and J by 4 bases, 6 bases remained unmatched. CDR3 sequence: CASSLGQGALSYGYTF. In DNA form, the CDR3 reads TGTGCCAGCAGCTTGGGACAGGGGGCGCTTAGCTATGGCTACACCTTC.

This sequence joins TRBV5-1 and TRBJ2-5; D is possibly TRBD2 (6 bases). The V gene's germline CDR1 is SGHRS and CDR2 YFSETQ. The V and J ends lost 0 bases and 4 bases respectively, with 13 bases between them. The CDR3 runs to 15 residues. In nucleotides, the CDR3 is TGCGCCAGCAGCTTGGTGGCGGAGGGAGGAGAGACCCAGTACTTC. The encoded protein is CASSLVAEGGETQYF.

The chain is built from TRBV6-5 and TRBJ2-7; D unclear. This CDR3 is built from 11 residues. Trimming shortened V by 4 bases and J by 6 bases, and 7 bases separated the two germline ends. The germline CDR1 and CDR2 sequences are MNHEY and SVGAGI. For the CDR3, the DNA is TGTGCCAGCAGTTTAAAGTTCGAGCAGTACTTC. It codes for CASSLKFEQYF.

This chain uses TRBV29-1 with TRBJ1-1; 9 positions match TRBD1. V lost 3 bases, J lost 4 bases, and 3 bases stayed unmatched. The CDR3 consists of 13 residues. CDR1 is SQVTM, CDR2 ANQGSEA, per germline. The chain's CDR3 is CSVDPTGGTEAFF. CDR3 nucleotides: TGCAGCGTTGACCCGACAGGGGGCACTGAAGCTTTCTTT.

This chain links TRBV5-5 with TRBJ2-7; D remains unclear. The CDR3 has 15 amino acids. V dropped 4 bases and J dropped 2 bases, with 16 bases sitting between them. CDR1 is SGHKS, CDR2 YYEKEE, per germline (reference sequence). CDR3 sequence (DNA): TGTGCCAGCAGCCCGTATGTAGGACCCCCCTACGAGCAGTACTTC. Translated: CASSPYVGPPYEQYF. The whole variable domain, filled in from reference TRBV5-5 and TRBJ2-7, reads DAGVTQSPTHLIKTRGQQVTLRCSPISGHKSVSWYQQVLGQGPQFIFQYYEKEERGRGNFPDRFSARQFPNYSSELNVNALLLGDSALYLCASSPYVGPPYEQYFGPGTRLTVT.

The chain has TRBV2 and TRBJ2-7, with 7 bases aligning to TRBD2. The V segment lost 1 base and the J segment 4 bases; nucleotides outside the gene matches: 4. The CDR3 loop spans 14 amino acids. Germline V gene lookup returns CDR1 SNHLY and CDR2 FYNNEI. CDR3 amino acids: CASSEGRGGYEQYF. The CDR3, as DNA: TGTGCCAGCAGTGAAGGTAGGGGAGGGTACGAGCAGTACTTC.

V gene TRBV29-1 combines with J gene TRBJ2-3; D unclear. Germline assignment: CDR1 SQVTM and CDR2 ANQGSEA. The CDR3 loop spans 13 amino acids. V was clipped by 1 base and J by 4 bases, with 9 bases between them. The CDR3 region is CSVEVTNSDTQYF. The CDR3 DNA reads as TGCAGCGTTGAAGTAACGAACTCAGATACGCAGTATTTT.

This chain uses TRBV7-6 with TRBJ1-5; the match to TRBD1 covers 9 bases. The junction had 4 bases not matched to a gene; V was cut back by 2 bases and J by 5 bases. This CDR3 has 15 amino acids. Germline lookup yields CDR1 SGHVS and CDR2 FNYEAQ. CDR3 in amino acids: CASSLRTGGDQPQHF. DNA of the CDR3: TGTGCCAGCAGCTTACGTACAGGGGGCGATCAGCCCCAGCATTTT.

This chain joins TRBV14 and TRBJ2-7, with D maybe TRBD2 (6 bases). CDR1 is SGHDN, CDR2 FVKESK, per germline. The V end was cut by 1 base, the J end by 3 bases, with 16 bases between. CDR3 length: 16 amino acids. The CDR3 DNA sequence: TGTGCCAGCAGCCAAGGGGCGGGACCCAGTATCTACGAGCAGTACTTC. Its protein product is CASSQGAGPSIYEQYF.

This chain joins TRBV5-1 and TRBJ1-1; 7 positions agree with TRBD1. V was clipped by 5 bases and J by 4 bases; unmatched bases: 2. There are 12 residues in the CDR3. CDR1 SGHRS and CDR2 YFSETQ come from the germline V gene. CDR3 coding DNA: TGCGCCAGCAGACAGGGGATCACTGAAGCTTTCTTT. Encoded protein: CASRQGITEAFF.

This chain uses TRBV6-1 with TRBJ1-1; unclear D gene. V dropped 3 bases and J dropped 0 bases, with 11 bases sitting between them. In germline, CDR1 is MNHNS, CDR2 SASEGT. The CDR3 spans 15 residues. The CDR3 here is CASSDGLGMNTEAFF. For the CDR3, the DNA is TGTGCCAGCAGTGACGGATTGGGGATGAACACTGAAGCTTTCTTT.

The chain recombines TRBV25-1 with TRBJ2-7; D not resolved. The CDR3 runs 11 residues. Germline CDR1 and CDR2: MGHDK and SYGVNS. V lost 9 bases to trimming and J lost 3 bases, with 9 bases between them. CDR3 in DNA: TGTGCCAGTTCCGAAGACTACGAGCAGTACTTC. Residues: CASSEDYEQYF.

The chain couples TRBV7-8 to TRBJ1-3; D call uncertain. V dropped 5 bases and J dropped 1 base, with 6 bases sitting between them. CDR1 is SGHVS and CDR2 is FQNEAQ in the germline V gene. This CDR3 is built from 13 residues. CDR3 bases: TGTGCCAGCAGCGCAGCGTCTGGAAACACCATATATTTT. It codes for CASSAASGNTIYF.

The chain uses TRBV15 and TRBJ1-5, with D perhaps TRBD1 (6 bases). CDR3 length: 16 amino acids. V was clipped by 0 bases and J by 4 bases, with 13 bases between them. Germline-derived CDR1 and CDR2 are LNHNV and YYDKDF (reference sequence). The CDR3 region is CATSRELRGGNQPQHF. In DNA form, the CDR3 reads TGTGCCACCAGCAGAGAATTAAGGGGGGGAAATCAGCCCCAGCATTTT. Filled out from reference TRBV15 and TRBJ1-5, the complete variable domain reads DAMVIQNPRYQVTQFGKPVTLSCSQTLNHNVMYWYQQKSSQAPKLLFHYYDKDFNNEADTPDNFQSRRPNTSFCFLDIRSPGLGDTAMYLCATSRELRGGNQPQHFGDGTRLSIL.

The chain has TRBV7-6 and TRBJ2-3; D is perhaps TRBD1 (5 bases). V shed 5 bases and J shed 4 bases, with 10 bases lying between them. This CDR3 region has 13 residues. From germline, CDR1 is SGHVS and CDR2 FNYEAQ. The DNA of the CDR3 is TGTGCCAGCAGCCCTCCAGGGCCAGATACGCAGTATTTT. Its protein is CASSPPGPDTQYF.

The rearrangement uses TRBV6-5 and TRBJ1-2; possibly TRBD1 for D (5 bases). CDR1 and CDR2 (germline): MNHEY, SVGAGI. Trimming pared 10 bases from V and 2 bases from J, leaving 14 bases between. The CDR3 runs 13 residues. As DNA, the CDR3 is TGTGCCACGAGACAGTTCGCGAACTATGGCTACACCTTC. Encoded protein: CATRQFANYGYTF.

The chain recombines TRBV13 with TRBJ2-7, with 10 bases lining up with TRBD1. This CDR3 has 15 amino acids. Trimming cost V 5 bases and J 1 base; bases outside gene matches: 5. In germline, CDR1 is PRHDT, CDR2 FYEKMQ (reference sequence). The CDR3 region is CASSPRDRGSYEQYF. The CDR3, as DNA: TGTGCCAGCAGCCCCCGGGACAGGGGTTCCTACGAGCAGTACTTC.

This clone appeared once. The genes are TRBV7-8 and TRBJ2-5; D unclear. This CDR3 region has 11 residues. V shed 5 bases and J shed 7 bases, with 8 bases lying between them. Germline V gene data show CDR1 as SGHVS and CDR2 as FQNEAQ. In DNA form, the CDR3 reads TGTGCCAGCAGCGTGACGGGGACCCAGTACTTC. It is translated as CASSVTGTQYF. Using reference TRBV7-8 and TRBJ2-5 for the parts outside the CDR3, the full variable domain is GAGVSQSPRYKVAKRGQDVALRCDPISGHVSLFWYQQALGQGPEFLTYFQNEAQLDKSGLPSDRFFAERPEGSVSTLKIQRTQQEDSAVYLCASSVTGTQYFGPGTRLLVL.